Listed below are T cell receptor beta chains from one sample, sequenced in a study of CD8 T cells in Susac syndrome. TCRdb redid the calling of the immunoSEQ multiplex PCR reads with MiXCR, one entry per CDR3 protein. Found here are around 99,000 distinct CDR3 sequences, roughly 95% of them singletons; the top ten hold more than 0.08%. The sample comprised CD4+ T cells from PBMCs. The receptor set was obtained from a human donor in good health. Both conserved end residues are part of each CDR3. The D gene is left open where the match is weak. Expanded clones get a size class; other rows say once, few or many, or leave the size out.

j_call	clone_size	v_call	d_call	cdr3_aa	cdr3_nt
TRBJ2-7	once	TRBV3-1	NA	CASSQPGGEQYF	TGTGCCAGCAGCCAACCTGGTGGCGAGCAGTACTTC
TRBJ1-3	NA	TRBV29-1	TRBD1	CSVLDRGRNTIYF	TGCAGCGTTTTGGACAGGGGTCGCAACACCATATATTTT
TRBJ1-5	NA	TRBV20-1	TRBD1	CSARRDSNSNQPQHF	TGCAGTGCTAGAAGGGACAGCAATAGCAATCAGCCCCAGCATTTT
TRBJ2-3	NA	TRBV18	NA	CASSPPGPTDTQYF	TGTGCCAGCTCACCCCCCGGGCCCACAGATACGCAGTATTTT
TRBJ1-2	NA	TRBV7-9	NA	CASSQTGASGGYTF	TGTGCCAGCAGTCAGACGGGCGCTAGTGGCGGCTACACCTTC
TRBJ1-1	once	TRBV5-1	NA	CASSFGGMNTEAFF	TGCGCCAGCAGCTTCGGGGGTATGAACACTGAAGCTTTCTTT
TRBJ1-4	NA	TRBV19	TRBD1	CASAPGTDNEKLFF	TGTGCCAGTGCTCCCGGGACAGATAATGAAAAACTGTTTTTT
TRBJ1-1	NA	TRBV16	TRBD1	CASSQEDRDTEAFF	TGTGCCAGCAGCCAGGAGGACAGGGACACTGAAGCTTTCTTT
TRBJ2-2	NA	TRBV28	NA	CASSSLGMSGELFF	TGTGCCAGCAGTTCGTTAGGGATGAGCGGGGAGCTGTTTTTT
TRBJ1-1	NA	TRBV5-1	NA	CASSLDRDDAEAFF	TGCGCCAGCAGCTTGGACCGGGACGACGCTGAAGCTTTCTTT
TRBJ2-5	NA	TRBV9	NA	CASSVSSMATQYF	TGTGCCAGCAGCGTGAGCAGTATGGCGACCCAGTACTTC
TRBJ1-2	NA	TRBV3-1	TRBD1	CASSFRDRPVYGYTF	TGTGCCAGCAGCTTCCGGGACAGGCCGGTGTATGGCTACACCTTC
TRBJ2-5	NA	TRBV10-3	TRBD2	CATGTSGRGETQYF	TGTGCCACCGGGACTAGCGGGAGAGGGGAGACCCAGTACTTC
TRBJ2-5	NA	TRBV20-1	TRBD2	CSARVKLAGWETQYF	TGCAGTGCTAGAGTAAAACTAGCGGGGTGGGAGACCCAGTACTTC
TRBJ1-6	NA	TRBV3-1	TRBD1	CASSDWTGGTGTLHF	TGTGCCAGCAGCGATTGGACAGGGGGCACTGGAACCCTCCACTTT
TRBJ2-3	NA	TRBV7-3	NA	CASSFGRTSTDTQYF	TGTGCCAGCAGCTTTGGCCGCACTAGCACAGATACGCAGTATTTT
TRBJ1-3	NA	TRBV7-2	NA	CASSFRPGDTIYF	TGTGCCAGCAGCTTCAGACCTGGAGACACCATATATTTT
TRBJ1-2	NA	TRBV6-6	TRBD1	CASSSLQGAVDGYTF	TGTGCCAGCAGTTCGTTACAGGGGGCAGTCGATGGCTACACCTTC
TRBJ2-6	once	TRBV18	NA	CASSPGGTTNSGANVLTF	TGTGCCAGCTCACCAGGGGGCACGACAAACTCTGGGGCCAACGTCCTGACTTTC
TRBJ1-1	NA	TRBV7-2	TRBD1	CASSRDRVRNTEAFF	TGTGCCAGCAGCCGGGACAGGGTCCGGAACACTGAAGCTTTCTTT
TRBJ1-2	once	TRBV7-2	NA	CASSAPGRQVTYGYTF	TGTGCCAGCAGCGCCCCCGGACGCCAGGTCACCTATGGCTACACCTTC
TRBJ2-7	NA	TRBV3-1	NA	CASSQTPGENYEQYF	TGTGCCAGCAGCCAAACTCCGGGAGAAAACTACGAGCAGTACTTC
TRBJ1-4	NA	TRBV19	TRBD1	CASHRTGVATNEKLFF	TGTGCCAGTCACAGGACAGGGGTTGCAACTAATGAAAAACTGTTTTTT
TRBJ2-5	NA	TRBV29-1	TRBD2	CSVGLAGGAKTQYF	TGCAGCGTTGGACTGGCGGGGGGCGCGAAGACCCAGTACTTC
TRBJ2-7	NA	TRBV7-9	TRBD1	CASSLGTGGGYEQYF	TGTGCCAGCAGCTTGGGGACAGGGGGCGGCTACGAGCAGTACTTC
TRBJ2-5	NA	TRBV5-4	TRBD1	CASSPDRVETQYF	TGTGCCAGCAGCCCCGACAGGGTAGAGACCCAGTACTTC
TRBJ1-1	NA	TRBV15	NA	CATSSKYVFSQDGTEAFF	TGTGCCACCAGCAGTAAGTATGTCTTCTCCCAGGACGGCACTGAAGCTTTCTTT
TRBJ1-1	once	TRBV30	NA	CAWTNVYTEAFF	TGTGCCTGGACGAATGTGTACACTGAAGCTTTCTTT
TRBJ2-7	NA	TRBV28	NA	CASSYGAGEQYF	TGTGCCAGCAGTTACGGGGCCGGCGAGCAGTACTTC
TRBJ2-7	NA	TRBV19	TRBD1	CASSTQGVGEQYF	TGTGCCAGTAGTACCCAGGGGGTAGGAGAGCAGTACTTC
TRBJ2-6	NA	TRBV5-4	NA	CASSGQRLDQPSGANVLTF	TGTGCCAGCAGCGGACAGAGACTCGACCAACCCTCTGGGGCCAACGTCCTGACTTTC
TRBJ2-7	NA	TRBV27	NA	CASSLSGVLYEQYF	TGTGCCAGCAGTTTATCGGGGGTTCTCTACGAGCAGTACTTC
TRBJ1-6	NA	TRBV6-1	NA	CASSEGLNPPLHF	TGTGCCAGCAGTGAAGGTCTGAATCCACCCCTCCACTTT
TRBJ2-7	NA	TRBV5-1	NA	CASSLAGGDEQYF	TGCGCCAGCAGCTTGGCCGGAGGAGACGAGCAGTACTTC
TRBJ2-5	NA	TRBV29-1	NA	CSVGRRDIQETQYF	TGCAGCGTTGGGCGCAGGGACATCCAAGAGACCCAGTACTTC
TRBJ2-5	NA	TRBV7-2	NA	CASSRHRDGETQYF	TGTGCCAGCAGCAGACACAGGGACGGGGAGACCCAGTACTTC
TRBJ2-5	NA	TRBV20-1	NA	CSASVVEKETQYF	TGCAGTGCTAGTGTGGTGGAAAAGGAGACCCAGTACTTC
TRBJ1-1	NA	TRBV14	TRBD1	CASSHRGQATEAFF	TGTGCCAGCAGCCACAGGGGGCAGGCCACTGAAGCTTTCTTT
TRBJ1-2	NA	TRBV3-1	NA	CASSRYSTEVPYGYTF	TGTGCCAGCAGCCGCTACTCGACAGAGGTCCCCTATGGCTACACCTTC
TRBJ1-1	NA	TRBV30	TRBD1	CAWDRGEVRSTEAFF	TGTGCCTGGGACAGGGGCGAGGTAAGGAGCACTGAAGCTTTCTTT
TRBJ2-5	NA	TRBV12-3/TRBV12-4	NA	CASTTARTSVMAQYF	TGTGCCAGCACCACGGCCCGGACGTCAGTTATGGCCCAGTACTTC
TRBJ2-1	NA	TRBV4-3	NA	CASSHDRFSNEQFF	TGCGCCAGCAGCCATGACAGGTTCAGCAATGAGCAGTTCTTC
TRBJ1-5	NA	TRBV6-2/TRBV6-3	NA	CASLGIPGGQPQHF	TGTGCCAGCCTCGGGATCCCGGGCGGGCAGCCCCAGCATTTT
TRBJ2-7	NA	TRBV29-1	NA	CSARDWSSYEQYF	TGCAGCGCTCGGGACTGGAGCTCCTACGAGCAGTACTTC